The 14 T cell receptor beta chains given below trace back to one sample, sequenced in a study of T cell responses to AZD1222 COVID-19 vaccine (dated by TCRdb to the early 2020s). The method behind the library was the immunoSEQ multiplex PCR assay. The source is immuneACCESS, and TCRdb retained only in-frame sequences with V and J called. Part of the clones is not carried over; for the studies checked, unresolved V genes explain less than half of this, and the remainder is unexplained. The sample includes approximately 110,000 clones, with 87% observed a single time. The top ten clonotypes cover roughly 2.5% of the sample. Reading the label with the study, this specimen's time point is: about 28 days (+/-7) after the second vaccine dose. The source was peripheral blood, collected 28 days after the second AZD1222 dose. The receptors stem from an adult who received the AZD1222 COVID-19 vaccine.

This chain uses TRBV9 with TRBJ1-1; tentative D call: TRBD1 (5 bases). CDR3 length: 14 residues. The V end was cut by 6 bases, the J end by 1 base, with 13 bases between. Germline loops: CDR1 SGDLS, CDR2 YYNGEE. CDR3 protein: CASNDPTENTEAFF. Here the CDR3 DNA reads TGTGCCAGCAACGACCCGACAGAGAACACTGAAGCTTTCTTT.

Here the CDR3 reads CASKGNSPNQPQHF. The CDR3, as DNA: TGTGCCAGTAAAGGGAATTCTCCCAATCAGCCCCAGCATTTT. This chain connects TRBV19 to TRBJ1-5; no firm D call. The CDR3 sequence is 14 residues long. Looked up from germline, CDR1 is LNHDA and CDR2 is SQIVND (reference sequence). V gave up 7 bases and J gave up 3 bases, with 13 bases separating them.

J is TRBJ1-1 and V is TRBV6-5, with 7 nucleotides matching TRBD1. The CDR3 is 15 residues long. The germline V gene has CDR1 MNHEY and CDR2 SVGAGI. Trimming cost V 2 bases and J 4 bases; bases outside gene matches: 7. The CDR3 sequence: CASSYQITGVTEAFF. DNA for the CDR3: TGTGCCAGCAGTTACCAGATTACAGGGGTCACTGAAGCTTTCTTT.

The chain combines TRBV28 with TRBJ2-1; 9 bases line up with TRBD1. The CDR3 spans 19 residues. Germline CDR1 reads MDHEN; CDR2 reads SYDVKM. Losses at the gene ends were 4 bases for V and 0 bases for J; bases not matched to a gene: 13. The CDR3 nucleotides are TGTGCCAGCAGTTATGGGACAGGGTTTTCGGGGAGCTCCTACAATGAGCAGTTCTTC. Amino acid sequence: CASSYGTGFSGSSYNEQFF.

The rearrangement uses TRBV13 and TRBJ1-4; 7 bases match TRBD1. This CDR3 has 15 amino acids. The germline CDR1 and CDR2 sequences are PRHDT and FYEKMQ (reference sequence). V lost 2 bases and J lost 4; bases outside the gene matches: 4. CDR3 in amino acids: CASSLKGQINEKLFF. As DNA, the CDR3 is TGTGCCAGCAGCTTAAAGGGACAGATTAATGAAAAACTGTTTTTT.

The V and J genes are TRBV13 and TRBJ2-1; no firm D call. The CDR3 is made up of 17 amino acids. Germline assignment: CDR1 PRHDT and CDR2 FYEKMQ (reference sequence). Trimming took off 5 bases at V and 4 bases at J, with 21 bases between the two ends. Here the CDR3 reads CASSPLIEGPLYNEQFF. The CDR3 coding sequence is TGTGCCAGCAGCCCCCTAATCGAAGGGCCTCTGTACAATGAGCAGTTCTTC.

This clone has a handful of counts. This chain links TRBV28 with TRBJ1-4, with a weak D call TRBD1 (5 bases). Germline V gives CDR1 MDHEN, CDR2 SYDVKM. The ends were cut back, 3 bases at V and 4 bases at J, with 12 bases in the middle. The CDR3 is 15 residues long. CDR3: CASSFGGTVNEKLFF. CDR3 in DNA: TGTGCCAGCAGTTTTGGGGGGACGGTTAATGAAAAACTGTTTTTT.

V and J are TRBV6-2 or TRBV6-3 and TRBJ1-2; TRBD1 agrees at 7 bases. This CDR3 has 16 residues. CDR1 MNHEY and CDR2 SVGEGT come from the germline V gene. Trimming at V came to 4 bases and at J to 4 bases, leaving 12 bases not matched to a gene. DNA for the CDR3: TGTGCCAGCAGTTCACAGACAGGGCGAACCATCTATGGCTACACCTTC. It encodes CASSSQTGRTIYGYTF.

V is TRBV4-1 and J is TRBJ1-1, with D possibly TRBD1 on 5 matching bases. V lost 0 bases to trimming and J lost 6 bases, with 11 bases between them. The CDR3 contains 14 residues. Germline values: CDR1 MGHRA, CDR2 YSYEKL. The CDR3: CASSQDFGAPEAFF. CDR3 coding DNA: TGCGCCAGCAGCCAAGATTTCGGGGCCCCTGAAGCTTTCTTT.

The rearrangement links TRBV7-8 to TRBJ2-5; D ambiguous. The V gene lost 1 base and the J gene lost 5 bases, with 8 bases spanning the gap. Germline V gives CDR1 SGHVS, CDR2 FQNEAQ. The CDR3 loop spans 13 amino acids. The DNA for the CDR3 is TGTGCCAGCAGCTTAGAGGGTTGGGAGACCCAGTACTTC. Translation: CASSLEGWETQYF.

The genes are TRBV7-9 and TRBJ2-1; 11 nucleotides line up with TRBD2. This CDR3 has 15 amino acids. In germline, CDR1 is SEHNR, CDR2 FQNEAQ (reference sequence). V trimming: 2 bases; J trimming: 6 bases; junction bases outside the gene matches: 3. CDR3 loop: CASSLRLAGGNEQFF. In DNA form, the CDR3 reads TGTGCCAGCAGCTTAAGGCTAGCGGGAGGCAATGAGCAGTTCTTC.

V and J are TRBV7-2 and TRBJ1-4; D possibly corresponds to TRBD1 (5 bases). V shed 3 bases and J shed 7 bases, with 12 bases lying between them. The CDR3 extends over 14 amino acids. The V gene's germline CDR1 is SGHTA and CDR2 FQGNSA. CDR3 sequence (DNA): TGTGCCAGCAGCTTCCAGGGTTCGGGTGAAAAACTGTTTTTT. Translation gives CASSFQGSGEKLFF.

The chain links TRBV5-4 to TRBJ2-5, with 9 bases identical to TRBD2. CDR1 SGHNT and CDR2 YYREEE come from the germline V gene (reference sequence). The CDR3 consists of 17 residues. The J segment lost 2 bases and the V segment lost 5 bases, leaving 13 bases of the junction unmatched. CDR3 sequence (DNA): TGTGCCAGCAGAAGGGGTAGCGGGAGAGGAGAGCAAGAGACCCAGTACTTC. Amino acid sequence: CASRRGSGRGEQETQYF.

The chain combines TRBV30 with TRBJ1-1; D remains unclear. The CDR3 has 15 residues. V shed 2 bases and J shed 1 base, with 14 bases lying between them. CDR1 is GTSNPN and CDR2 is SVGIG in the germline V gene (reference sequence). CDR3 nucleotides: TGTGCCTGGAGTCCGGCCGGGGATTGGAACACTGAAGCTTTCTTT. It specifies CAWSPAGDWNTEAFF.